The rows below give T cell receptor beta chains drawn from one sample of a study of T-cell memory formation after mild COVID-19. In TCRdb, the 5' RACE reads were re-called with MiXCR into one record per CDR3 protein. The sample consists of around 30,000 distinct CDR3 sequences, approximately 12% of them appearing once. Source material: PBMCs or a T cell subset sorted from them (not recorded which). These receptors all stem from an adult woman who had mild COVID-19 (a few samples of this study predate the infection). Cell type and time point are not known. Both conserved end residues are part of each CDR3. The order of the fields is V gene, D gene, J gene, clone size, CDR3 DNA, CDR3 protein. The D gene is left open where the match is weak. Clone size is shown for a subset of rows, as once, few, many or a class of expanded clone.

TRBV7-8	TRBD2	TRBJ2-1	once	TGTGCCAGCAGCTTAGGTCCAGCGGGGGGCCGCAATGAGCAGTTCTTC	CASSLGPAGGRNEQFF
TRBV7-2	NA	TRBJ2-2	many	TGTGCCAGCAGCTTAGGAGGGACGGGAAACACCGGGGAGCTGTTTTTT	CASSLGGTGNTGELFF
TRBV25-1	NA	TRBJ1-5	many	TGTGCCAGCAGTGAAGGGGGATCAGGGTTTCGGAATCAGCCCCAGCATTTT	CASSEGGSGFRNQPQHF
TRBV27	NA	TRBJ1-3	many	TGTGCCAGCAGACCCTCGGGAGGGGTGGCCTCTGGAAACACCATATATTTT	CASRPSGGVASGNTIYF
TRBV3-1	NA	TRBJ2-5	many	TGTGCCAGCAGCCAAGATAATCTCTTCCAAGAGACCCAGTACTTC	CASSQDNLFQETQYF
TRBV30	NA	TRBJ1-6	many	TGTGCCTGGAGTACGGATCATAATTCACCCCTCCACTTT	CAWSTDHNSPLHF
TRBV5-1	TRBD1	TRBJ1-1	many	TGCGCCAGCAGCTTGACAGGGGAGGGGAACACTGAAGCTTTCTTT	CASSLTGEGNTEAFF
TRBV5-6	NA	TRBJ2-7	many	TGTGCCAGCAGCGGCGGACGATCGGCAGGCCCTCAATACTACGAGCAGTACTTC	CASSGGRSAGPQYYEQYF
TRBV7-9	NA	TRBJ2-7	many	TGTGCCAGCAGCGTGGAATCCTACGAGCAGTACTTC	CASSVESYEQYF
TRBV11-2	TRBD2	TRBJ2-2	many	TGTGCCAGCAGCCCCCGAAGCGGGGTCAACACCGGGGAGCTGTTTTTT	CASSPRSGVNTGELFF
TRBV18	NA	TRBJ2-3	NA	TGTGCCAGCTCACTCCGACAGGGCACAGATACGCAGTATTTT	CASSLRQGTDTQYF
TRBV18	TRBD2	TRBJ2-7	many	TGTGCCAGCTCACCACGGGATACTAGCGGGAGGTCCTACGAGCAGTACTTC	CASSPRDTSGRSYEQYF
TRBV18	TRBD2	TRBJ2-3	many	TGTGCCAGCTCACCACCACTAGCGGGCACAGATACGCAGTATTTT	CASSPPLAGTDTQYF
TRBV7-6	TRBD2	TRBJ2-7	many	TGTGCCAGCAGCTTAGCGCGGGGGGTATCCTACGAGCAGTACTTC	CASSLARGVSYEQYF
TRBV6-2/TRBV6-3	TRBD1	TRBJ2-3	NA	TGTGCCAGCAGGCCCCGCCAATTGACAGGGGGCGAGATAGATACGCAGTATTTT	CASRPRQLTGGEIDTQYF
TRBV7-9	NA	TRBJ2-5	many	TGTGCCAGCAGCCCCCAGGGACGTATCCCCGGAGAGACCCAGTACTTC	CASSPQGRIPGETQYF
TRBV7-6	NA	TRBJ2-5	many	TGTGCCAGCACACCTCCCCGGGGACCCCAGACCCAGTACTTC	CASTPPRGPQTQYF
TRBV20-1	TRBD1	TRBJ2-1	many	TGCAGTGCTAACAGGGGATGGGAGCAGTTCTTC	CSANRGWEQFF
TRBV20-1	NA	TRBJ2-1	many	TGCAGTGCTAGAGGGAGGGGCGACAATGAGCAGTTCTTC	CSARGRGDNEQFF
TRBV6-2/TRBV6-3	TRBD1	TRBJ2-1	NA	TGTGCCAGCAGTTATCGACAGGGGACCTACAATGAGCAGTTCTTC	CASSYRQGTYNEQFF
TRBV5-1	NA	TRBJ2-5	many	TGCGCCAGCAGCTTGGTGGGGCTTTGGGAGACCCAGTACTTC	CASSLVGLWETQYF
TRBV3-1	NA	TRBJ1-5	many	TGTGCCAGCAGCCAAGAGAGGGTGTATCAGCCCCAGCATTTT	CASSQERVYQPQHF
TRBV7-9	NA	TRBJ2-3	NA	TGTGCCAGCAGCTTGTCCTATCGCGGGGTGGGAGATACGCAGTATTTT	CASSLSYRGVGDTQYF
TRBV20-1	TRBD2	TRBJ2-1	medium-sized	TGCAGTGCTAGGTGGAGGACTAGCGGCGATGAGCAGTTCTTC	CSARWRTSGDEQFF
TRBV24-1	TRBD1	TRBJ2-7	few	TGTGCCACCAGTGAGTGGACAGGGGGCGAGCAGTACTTC	CATSEWTGGEQYF
TRBV3-1	NA	TRBJ1-4	many	TGTGCCAGCAGCCCCAGGGCCAGCACTAATGAAAAACTGTTTTTT	CASSPRASTNEKLFF
TRBV5-1	TRBD1	TRBJ2-2	many	TGCGCCAGCAGACCCCGACAGGGGGCCGACACCGGGGAGCTGTTTTTT	CASRPRQGADTGELFF
TRBV7-3	TRBD1	TRBJ2-4	NA	TGTGCCAGCAGCCAAGGGACAGGAAACATTCAGTACTTC	CASSQGTGNIQYF
TRBV30	NA	TRBJ2-1	once	TGTGCCTGGAGTAGCTGGGGGGCTTACAATGAGCAGTTCTTC	CAWSSWGAYNEQFF
TRBV5-4	TRBD1	TRBJ2-7	many	TGTGCCAGCATCCGGACAGGGTTCGAGCAGTACTTC	CASIRTGFEQYF
TRBV4-3	TRBD1	TRBJ2-6	many	TGCGCCAGCAGCCTTAGGACAGGGGGCTCTGGGGCCAACGTCCTGACTTTC	CASSLRTGGSGANVLTF
TRBV5-6	NA	TRBJ2-3	NA	TGTGCCAGCAGCCCCCTGGAGGGTGACACAGATACGCAGTATTTT	CASSPLEGDTDTQYF
TRBV6-4	TRBD2	TRBJ2-3	NA	TGTGCCAGCAGTGACCGGCGGGGGGGCACAGATACGCAGTATTTT	CASSDRRGGTDTQYF
TRBV25-1	NA	TRBJ2-3	many	TGTGCCAGCAGAGACAGGTGGGAAACGAATACGCAGTATTTT	CASRDRWETNTQYF
TRBV7-9	NA	TRBJ2-7	many	TGTGCCAGCAGCTTGACTTATTACGAGCAGTACTTC	CASSLTYYEQYF
TRBV29-1	NA	TRBJ2-2	many	TGCAGCGTTGGAGAACCGAACACCGGGGAGCTGTTTTTT	CSVGEPNTGELFF
TRBV7-2	TRBD2	TRBJ2-5	many	TGTGCCAGCAGCTTCCAAGGACTAGCTAAGACCCAGTACTTC	CASSFQGLAKTQYF
TRBV6-1	TRBD2	TRBJ2-1	many	TGTGCCAGCAGTGAAGAGGCAGCGGGAGTTGAGCAGTTCTTC	CASSEEAAGVEQFF
TRBV7-2	TRBD2	TRBJ2-2	many	TGTGCCAGCAGCTTACCCTTTGGCGGGAGCTCCGGGGAGCTGTTTTTT	CASSLPFGGSSGELFF
TRBV6-2/TRBV6-3	NA	TRBJ2-5	NA	TGTGCCAGCAGTTACCGCAATCAAGAGACCCAGTACTTC	CASSYRNQETQYF
TRBV7-6	NA	TRBJ2-3	many	TGTGCCAGCAGCCCAGGGCCCGCAGATACGCAGTATTTT	CASSPGPADTQYF